This T cell receptor (beta chain) stems from a study of T cell repertoires in cytomegalovirus infection. As for the study in general: Both recently identified HLA-C-restricted and well-studied HLA-B-restricted CMV epitopes were used in the study. Public signatures in TCR beta pointed to CMV infection and matching HLA type.

Regarding the study as a whole: HLA-C-restricted CMV-specific TCR beta clonotypes were dominant in the ex vivo response. Summed frequency of public TCR beta families distinguished CMV carriers with the relevant HLA.

Trimming cost V 0 bases and J 3 bases; bases outside gene matches: 9. This CDR3 spans 17 amino acids. Germline V gene lookup returns CDR1 SGHRS and CDR2 YFSETQ. This clonotype has only a few counts. Antigen unknown. TCRdb re-called the reads with MiXCR, one entry per CDR3 protein. The repertoire holds 750,000 to 900,000 distinct CDR3 sequences, just under 30% seen once, with 13% in the top ten. Sequencing was performed on cultured CD8+ T cells from PBMCs, taken from culture after CMV antigen stimulation. This TCR came from a human donor in good health (CMV status not recorded). Some clones in this sample may be carry-over from other donors' samples. The gene calls are TRBV5-1 and TRBJ1-2; TRBD1 matches at 9 bases. CDR3 DNA sequence: TGCGCCAGCAGCTTGGGGACAGGGGCCTTCTCACACTATGGCTACACCTTC. Encoded protein: CASSLGTGAFSHYGYTF.